This T cell receptor (beta chain) came from a study of cytomegalovirus exposure and HLA in healthy donors. The CDR3 runs 14 residues. Trimming took off 4 bases at V and 4 bases at J, with 14 bases between the two ends. Germline lookup yields CDR1 SGHAT and CDR2 FQNNGV. PCR used 60 Vbeta primers and 13 Jbeta primers. TCRdb's table, derived via immunoSEQ multiplex PCR, lists solely in-frame clones and lacks some. This sample has more than 65,000 clones, with 78% found just once. Material for sequencing was PBMCs. This sequence originates from a man aged 18 to 30 in good health and CMV-seropositive. V usage is TRBV11-2 and J usage is TRBJ2-7, with a possible D match to TRBD1 (7 bases). CDR3 in DNA: TGTGCCAGCAGCTGGAGGGGGCTAAGGTACGAGCAGTACTTC. Its protein is CASSWRGLRYEQYF. The full variable domain, with the rest looked up from reference TRBV11-2 and TRBJ2-7, is EAGVAQSPRYKIIEKRQSVAFWCNPISGHATLYWYQQILGQGPKLLIQFQNNGVVDDSQLPKDRFSAERLKGVDSTLKIQPAKLEDSAVYLCASSWRGLRYEQYFGPGTRLTVT.